The 26 T cell receptor beta chains below were found in one sample sequenced in a study of tumor and adjacent non-tumor tissue in lung cancer. This sample's RNA came from whole unsorted tissue. The library came from three nested PCR rounds adapted from ARM-PCR protocols. One entry per CDR3 protein results from TCRdb running MiXCR on the multiplex PCR reads. The sample holds fewer than 120,000 distinct CDR3 sequences; about 87% are singletons and the top ten take approximately 22%. Sequenced: lung tumor tissue. Receptor source: a man aged 70-80 years with non-small cell lung cancer.

A remark on this clonotype: Because it lacks the conserved phenylalanine or tryptophan at the end, this CDR3 is likely a read error. This chain uses TRBV6-1 with TRBJ2-5, with D perhaps matching TRBD2 (5 bases). V lost 7 bases to trimming and J lost 5 bases, with 11 bases between them. From germline, CDR1 is MNHNS and CDR2 SASEGT. This CDR3 spans 12 amino acids. CDR3 sequence: CASNDQRETQYL. The CDR3 nucleotides are TGTGCCAGCAATGATCAGCGGGAGACCCAGTACTTA.

Points on this clonotype: The junction shows a germline mismatch at one end, possibly a read error. The V gene is TRBV4-3, the J gene TRBJ2-1; 8 positions agree with TRBD2. This CDR3 contains 17 residues. CDR1 is LGHNA and CDR2 is YSLEER in the germline V gene. The CDR3 DNA reads TGCGCAAGCAGCCAAGAGCCAGCGGGAGCTGAATACAATGAGCAGCTCTTC. Protein product: CASSQEPAGAEYNEQLF.

A note on this clonotype: This may arise from a read error, as a much more abundant clone is one base away. This chain uses TRBV20-1 with TRBJ1-1; maybe TRBD1 (6 bases). V was trimmed by 1 base and J by 4 bases, leaving 7 bases between them. Germline lookup yields CDR1 DFQATT and CDR2 SNEGSKA (reference sequence). The CDR3 contains 12 residues. CDR3: CSARGGPTEAFF. Written as DNA, the CDR3 is TGCAGTGCTAGAGGGGGGCCCACTGAAGCTTTCTTT.

Points on this clonotype: Relative to the germline gene, one junction end is altered; a read error may explain this. This chain joins TRBV12-3 or TRBV12-4 and TRBJ2-2, with 9 positions matching TRBD2. The CDR3 is made up of 14 amino acids. The CDR3 DNA reads TGTGCCAGCAGCTTGACAAGCGGGGGGAGGGAGGTGTTTTTT. Its translation: CASSLTSGGREVFF.

Comment on this clonotype: Sequence at one end of the junction differs from germline and may be a read error. V usage is TRBV10-3 and J usage is TRBJ2-2; D perhaps matches TRBD2 (5 bases). This CDR3 region has 16 residues. CDR1 is ENHRY and CDR2 is SYGVKD in the germline V gene. The CDR3 region has the DNA TGTGCCATCACTGGGCGGGCTGTCACGGGTACCGGGGAGCTATTTTTT. Translating it yields CAITGRAVTGTGELFF.

As for this clonotype: At one end the junction does not follow the germline gene, possibly because of a read error. This chain connects TRBV4-2 to TRBJ1-2; 10 bases map to TRBD1. There are 15 residues in the CDR3. Germline CDR1 and CDR2: LGHNA and YNFKEQ. CDR3 sequence: CASSQEDRGQRGYPF. The CDR3 DNA reads as TGTGCCAGCAGCCAAGAAGACAGGGGGCAGCGGGGCTACCCCTTC.

The rearrangement joins TRBV11-2 to TRBJ2-1; perhaps TRBD2 as D (6 bases). This CDR3 comprises 18 residues. The ends were cut back, 2 bases at V and 2 bases at J, with 19 bases in the middle. The V gene's germline CDR1 is SGHAT and CDR2 FQNNGV. In DNA, the CDR3 is TGTGCCAGCAGCTTACATATGCGGGGCTGGGCACCCTACAATGAGCAGTTCTTC. Its protein product is CASSLHMRGWAPYNEQFF.

Points on this clonotype: The junction shows a germline mismatch at one end, possibly a read error. The chain joins TRBV5-6 to TRBJ1-2; D is undetermined. The germline V gene encodes CDR1 SGHDT and CDR2 YYEEEE. The CDR3 contains 15 residues. CDR3 nucleotide sequence: TGTGTCAGCAGCTATCCCGGTCGACCTAACTATGACTACACCTTC. Translating it yields CVSSYPGRPNYDYTF.

V gene TRBV4-3 combines with J gene TRBJ2-5, with D possibly being TRBD2 (6 bases). This CDR3 contains 16 residues. The V and J ends lost 1 base and 6 bases respectively, with 18 bases between them. Germline CDR1 reads LGHNA; CDR2 reads YSLEER. CDR3 in amino acids: CASSQVGGVRQKTQYF. The CDR3 nucleotides are TGCGCCAGCAGCCAAGTCGGAGGGGTGAGACAAAAGACCCAGTACTTC.

With respect to this clonotype: At one end, the junction sequence differs from germline, possibly due to a read error. This chain joins TRBV6-5 and TRBJ2-7; TRBD2 matches 9 bases. The CDR3 length is 16 residues. CDR1 is MNHEY and CDR2 is SVGAGI in the germline V gene. The CDR3 bases are TGTGGCAGCAGTTACTCTACCTGGACTAGCGCTCGCGAGCAGTACTTC. It is translated as CGSSYSTWTSAREQYF.

The chain links TRBV12-3 or TRBV12-4 to TRBJ1-3, with 9 bases matching TRBD1. This CDR3 is 18 amino acids long. V shed 5 bases, J shed 3 bases, and the junction held 14 bases outside the gene matches. DNA of the CDR3: TGTGCCAGCAGTCGTCCTGGGACAGGGATTGGCTATGGAAACACCATATATTTT. Translated, it gives CASSRPGTGIGYGNTIYF.

Concerning this clonotype itself: The germline gene is not matched at one end of the junction; a read error may be the cause. The J gene is TRBJ2-2, the V gene TRBV14; 8 bases match TRBD2. CDR1 is SGHDN and CDR2 is FVKESK in the germline V gene. The CDR3 length is 16 residues. The CDR3 DNA reads TGTGCTAGCAGGCGAACTAGCGGAGCGAACTCCGAGGAGCTGTTTTTT. Translated, it gives CASRRTSGANSEELFF.

The chain couples TRBV14 to TRBJ2-2; D gene uncertain. The CDR3 sequence is 16 residues long. V lost 6 bases and J lost 1, with 15 bases in between. Germline CDR1 is SGHDN and CDR2 is FVKESK. CDR3 protein: CASRRSSGVNTGELFF. The CDR3 DNA reads TGTGCCAGCAGGCGAAGTAGTGGAGTGAACACCGGGGAGCTGTTTTTT.

About this clonotype itself: An end of the junction does not agree with germline; a read error may underlie this. The chain links TRBV13 to TRBJ2-7, with a possible D match to TRBD2 (5 bases). CDR1 and CDR2 from the germline V gene are PRHDT and FYEKMQ (reference sequence). There are 13 residues in the CDR3. In DNA, the CDR3 is TGCGCCAGCAGCTCATCCACGGAGGACGAGCAGTACTTC. Translation: CASSSSTEDEQYF.

This clonotype was counted ten times or more. This chain connects TRBV20-1 to TRBJ1-3; the match to TRBD1 covers 7 bases. CDR3 length: 13 amino acids. J lost 15 bases, V lost 1 base, and 12 bases had no gene match. CDR1 is DFQATT, CDR2 SNEGSKA, per germline (reference sequence). The CDR3: CSARATLGQAGYF. CDR3 nucleotide sequence: TGCAGTGCTAGAGCTACCCTCGGACAGGCTGGATATTTT.

Notes on this clonotype: The conserved phenylalanine or tryptophan normally closing the CDR3 is absent here, so this likely arose from a read error. The genes are TRBV12-3 or TRBV12-4 and TRBJ2-7; 7 nucleotides align to TRBD2. The CDR3 sequence is 16 residues long. The CDR3 DNA reads as TGTGTCAGCAGTTTAGATTGGGGGGGACTGTACTACGAGCAGTACTAC. Amino acids: CVSSLDWGGLYYEQYY.

This clonotype was seen a few times. This may be a read error, as it is one base from a much larger clone. This chain uses TRBV20-1 with TRBJ1-3; D is ambiguous. Germline lookup yields CDR1 DFQATT and CDR2 SNEGSKA (reference sequence). The CDR3 has 12 residues. CDR3 sequence: CNARGGGNTIYF. The CDR3 DNA reads as TGCAATGCTAGAGGTGGAGGAAACACCATATATTTT.

This clonotype is a singleton in its sample. Germline is not matched at one junction end, which may reflect a read error. The rearrangement joins TRBV24-1 to TRBJ1-2; TRBD1 agrees at 8 bases. The CDR3 loop spans 17 amino acids. The V gene's germline CDR1 is KGHDR and CDR2 SFDVKD. The CDR3 nucleotides read TGTGCCACCAGTGATCCATTCGGACAGGGAAAGAACTATAGCTACACCTTC. Translation gives CATSDPFGQGKNYSYTF.

Of note for this clonotype: The conserved final phenylalanine or tryptophan is absent from the CDR3, which likely points to a read error. V is TRBV6-6 and J is TRBJ1-6; 8 bases map to TRBD1. Trimming cost V 6 bases and J 9 bases; bases outside gene matches: 16. Germline V gene data show CDR1 as MNHNY and CDR2 as SVGAGI (reference sequence). CDR3 length: 17 amino acids. The DNA of the CDR3 is TGTGCCAGCAGAAAGGAACACAAAACGGGGACAGGTTCACCCCTCCACCTT. Protein: CASRKEHKTGTGSPLHL.

In regard to this clonotype: A read error may produce the germline difference seen at one junction end. The chain employs TRBV25-1 and TRBJ2-5; maybe TRBD2 (5 bases). This CDR3 is built from 12 residues. CDR1 and CDR2 from the germline V gene are MGHDK and SYGVNS. DNA of the CDR3: TGTGCCAGCTGTGAATTCGTGGGGAGCCAGTACTTC. Translation: CASCEFVGSQYF.

Turning to this clonotype: This could be a read error, since a much larger clone is one nucleotide away. V gene TRBV11-2 combines with J gene TRBJ2-1, with a weak D call TRBD2 (6 bases). Germline lookup yields CDR1 SGHAT and CDR2 FQNNGV. The CDR3 runs to 17 residues. CDR3 region: CANSLHVRDWAYNEQFF. Written as DNA, the CDR3 is TGTGCCAACAGCTTACATGTGCGGGACTGGGCCTACAATGAGCAGTTCTTC.

V usage is TRBV29-1 and J usage is TRBJ2-6; the D gene is possibly TRBD1 (5 bases). Trimming cost V 7 bases and J 19 bases, with 23 bases left between them. The CDR3 covers 12 residues. Germline V gene sequence: CDR1 SQVTM, CDR2 ANQGSEA. CDR3 sequence (DNA): TGCAGCGCCCACTCTGGGGCCAACGTCATAACTTTC. Amino acid sequence: CSAHSGANVITF.

Turning to this clonotype: An end of the junction differs from the germline gene, which may be a read error. The CDR3 DNA is TGCACCGTTTTAACGTATAGAAATCAGCCCCAGCATTTT. This codes for CTVLTYRNQPQHF. The chain carries TRBV29-1 and TRBJ1-5, with D hard to call. The CDR3 consists of 13 residues. Germline V CDR1 and CDR2: SQVTM, ANQGSEA.

Note on this clonotype: A much larger clone lies one base from this, so it may be a read error. This chain uses TRBV28 with TRBJ2-7, with TRBD2 matching 11 bases. CDR1 MDHEN and CDR2 SYDVKM come from the germline V gene. This CDR3 is 12 amino acids long. The CDR3 protein is CTSRTSGYEQYF. CDR3 coding DNA: TGTACCAGCAGGACTAGCGGGTACGAGCAGTACTTC.

Notes on this clonotype: Compared with germline, one end of the junction differs, possibly owing to a read error. The J gene is TRBJ1-2, the V gene TRBV6-5; TRBD1 aligns across 8 bases. Germline V CDR1 and CDR2: MNHEY, SVGAGI. The CDR3 loop spans 13 amino acids. The CDR3 is CDSRAGTGNGYTF. The DNA for the CDR3 is TGTGACAGCAGAGCTGGGACAGGAAATGGCTACACCTTC.

The rearrangement uses TRBV6-1 and TRBJ2-7; 8 bases align to TRBD2. This CDR3 region has 14 residues. V gave up 6 bases and J gave up 0 bases; unmatched junction bases: 4. In germline, CDR1 is MNHNS, CDR2 SASEGT. In nucleotides, the CDR3 is TGTGCCAGCAGAACGACTAGCGACTCCTACGAGCAGTACTTC. This sequence encodes CASRTTSDSYEQYF.